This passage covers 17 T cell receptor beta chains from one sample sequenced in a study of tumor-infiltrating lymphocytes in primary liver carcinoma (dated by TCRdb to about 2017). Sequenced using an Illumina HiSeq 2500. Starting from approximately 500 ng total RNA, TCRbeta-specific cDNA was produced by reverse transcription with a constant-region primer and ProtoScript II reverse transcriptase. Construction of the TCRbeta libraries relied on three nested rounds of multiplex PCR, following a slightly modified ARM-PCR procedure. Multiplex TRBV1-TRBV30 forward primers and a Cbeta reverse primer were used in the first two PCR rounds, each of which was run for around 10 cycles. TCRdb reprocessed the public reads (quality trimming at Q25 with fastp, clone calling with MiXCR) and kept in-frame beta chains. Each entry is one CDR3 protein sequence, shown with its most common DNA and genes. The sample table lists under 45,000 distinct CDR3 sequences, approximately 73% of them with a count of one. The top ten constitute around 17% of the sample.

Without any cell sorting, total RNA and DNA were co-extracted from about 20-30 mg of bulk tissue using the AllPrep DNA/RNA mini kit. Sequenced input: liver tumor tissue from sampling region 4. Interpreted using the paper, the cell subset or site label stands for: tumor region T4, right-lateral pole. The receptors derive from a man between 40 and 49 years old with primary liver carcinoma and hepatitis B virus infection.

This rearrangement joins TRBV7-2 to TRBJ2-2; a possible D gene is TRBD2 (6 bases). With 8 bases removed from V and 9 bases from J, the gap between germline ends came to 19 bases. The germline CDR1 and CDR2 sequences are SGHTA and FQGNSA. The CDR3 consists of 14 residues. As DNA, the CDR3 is TGTGCCAGCTCCCGGATCAGCGGGTCCAGGGAGCTGTTTTTT. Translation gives CASSRISGSRELFF.

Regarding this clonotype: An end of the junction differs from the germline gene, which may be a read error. CDR3 residues: CASTTGGSYNVQFF. Here the CDR3 DNA reads TGTGCCAGTACAACGGGAGGCTCCTACAATGTGCAGTTCTTC. The V call is TRBV25-1, the J call TRBJ2-1, with 7 bases fitting TRBD2. The CDR3 spans 14 residues. Germline V gene sequence: CDR1 MGHDK, CDR2 SYGVNS. Drawing the rest from reference TRBV25-1 and TRBJ2-1, the complete variable domain is EADIYQTPRYLVIGTGKKITLECSQTMGHDKMYWYQQDPGMELHLIHYSYGVNSTEKGDLSSESTVSRIRTEHFPLTLESARPSHTSQYLCASTTGGSYNVQFFGPGTRLTVL.

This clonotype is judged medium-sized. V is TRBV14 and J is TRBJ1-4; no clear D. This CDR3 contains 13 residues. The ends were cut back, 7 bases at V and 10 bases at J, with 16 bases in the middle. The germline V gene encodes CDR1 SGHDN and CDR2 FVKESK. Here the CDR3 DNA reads TGTGCCAGCACCTACTCCTTCGAAGGAAAACTGTTTTTT. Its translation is CASTYSFEGKLFF.

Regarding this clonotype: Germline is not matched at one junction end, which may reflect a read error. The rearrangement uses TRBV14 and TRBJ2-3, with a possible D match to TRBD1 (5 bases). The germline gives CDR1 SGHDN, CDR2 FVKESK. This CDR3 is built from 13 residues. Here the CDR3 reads CASRPTEQNTRYF. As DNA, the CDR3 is TGTGCCAGCAGACCGACAGAACAGAATACGCGGTATTTT.

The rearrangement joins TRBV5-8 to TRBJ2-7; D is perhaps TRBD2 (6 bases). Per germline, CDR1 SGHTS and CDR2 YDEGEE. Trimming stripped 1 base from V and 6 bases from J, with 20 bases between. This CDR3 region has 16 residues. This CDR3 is CASSLSPAETGSEQYF. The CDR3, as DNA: TGTGCCAGCAGCTTGTCACCAGCGGAAACCGGGAGCGAGCAGTACTTC.

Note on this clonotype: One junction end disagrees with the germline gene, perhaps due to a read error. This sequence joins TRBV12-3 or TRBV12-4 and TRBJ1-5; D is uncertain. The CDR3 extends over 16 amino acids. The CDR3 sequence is CTSSLTVVYSNQPQHF. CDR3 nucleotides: TGTACCAGCAGTTTAACCGTTGTATATAGCAATCAGCCCCAGCATTTT.

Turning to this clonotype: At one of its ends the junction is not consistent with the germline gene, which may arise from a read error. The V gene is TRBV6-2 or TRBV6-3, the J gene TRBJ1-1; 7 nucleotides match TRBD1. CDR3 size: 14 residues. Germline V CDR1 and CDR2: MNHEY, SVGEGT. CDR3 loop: CSSIWTGGNTEAFF. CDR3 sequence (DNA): TGTTCCAGCATTTGGACAGGAGGCAACACTGAAGCTTTCTTT.

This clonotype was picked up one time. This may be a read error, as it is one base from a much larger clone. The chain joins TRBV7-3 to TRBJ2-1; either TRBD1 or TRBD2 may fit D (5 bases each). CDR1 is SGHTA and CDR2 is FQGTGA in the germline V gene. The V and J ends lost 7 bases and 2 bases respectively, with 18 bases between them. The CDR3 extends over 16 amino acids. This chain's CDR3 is CASNRTGTRTYNEQFF. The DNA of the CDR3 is TGTGCCAGCAATCGAACCGGGACCAGAACCTACAATGAGCAGTTCTTC.

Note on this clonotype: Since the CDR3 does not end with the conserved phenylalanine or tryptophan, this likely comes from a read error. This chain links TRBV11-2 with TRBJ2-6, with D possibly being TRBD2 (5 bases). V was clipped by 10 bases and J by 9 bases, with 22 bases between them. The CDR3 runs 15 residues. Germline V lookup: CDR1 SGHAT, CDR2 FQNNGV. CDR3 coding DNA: TGTGCCACCCAGCGGCCGCGCTCTGGTGTCAACGTCCTGACTCTC. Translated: CATQRPRSGVNVLTL.

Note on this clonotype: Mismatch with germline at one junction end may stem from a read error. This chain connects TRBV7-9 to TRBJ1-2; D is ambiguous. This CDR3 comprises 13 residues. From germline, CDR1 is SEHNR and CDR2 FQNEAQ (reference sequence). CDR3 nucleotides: TGTGCCAGCAGCCCGGAGCCCTCTGTGGGCTACATCTTC. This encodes CASSPEPSVGYIF. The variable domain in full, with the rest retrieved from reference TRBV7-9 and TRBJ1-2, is DTGVSQNPRHKITKRGQNVTFRCDPISEHNRLYWYRQTLGQGPEFLTYFQNEAQLEKSRLLSDRFSAERPKGSFSTLEIQRTEQGDSAMYLCASSPEPSVGYIFGSGTRLTVV.

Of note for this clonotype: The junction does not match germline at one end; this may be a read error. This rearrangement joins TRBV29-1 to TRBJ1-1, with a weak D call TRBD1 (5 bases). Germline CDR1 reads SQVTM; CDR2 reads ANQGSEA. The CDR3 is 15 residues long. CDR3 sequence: CIVDGGWGTRTEVFF. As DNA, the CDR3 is TGCATCGTTGACGGGGGGTGGGGGACGAGGACTGAAGTTTTCTTT.

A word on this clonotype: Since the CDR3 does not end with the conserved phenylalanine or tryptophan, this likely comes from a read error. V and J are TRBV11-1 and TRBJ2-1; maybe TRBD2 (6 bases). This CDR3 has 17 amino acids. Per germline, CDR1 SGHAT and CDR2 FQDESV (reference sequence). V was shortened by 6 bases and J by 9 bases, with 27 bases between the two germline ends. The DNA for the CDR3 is TGTGCCAGCAGTTCCCCTCCTGGCTGGAGGGCCTTTAGTGAGCAGTTCTTA. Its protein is CASSSPPGWRAFSEQFL.

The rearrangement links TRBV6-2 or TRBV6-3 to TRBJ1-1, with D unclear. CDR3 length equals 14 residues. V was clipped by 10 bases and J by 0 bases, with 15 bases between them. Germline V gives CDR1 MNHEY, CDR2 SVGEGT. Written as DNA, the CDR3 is TGTGCCATACGGCGAGGGAGGATGAACACTGAAGCTTTCTTT. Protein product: CAIRRGRMNTEAFF.

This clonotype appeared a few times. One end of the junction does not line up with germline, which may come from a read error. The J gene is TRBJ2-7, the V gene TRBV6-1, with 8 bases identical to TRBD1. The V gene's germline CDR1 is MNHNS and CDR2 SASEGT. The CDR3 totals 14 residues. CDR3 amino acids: CASSTGTGPYEQNF. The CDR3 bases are TGTGCCAGTAGTACCGGGACAGGACCCTACGAGCAGAACTTC.

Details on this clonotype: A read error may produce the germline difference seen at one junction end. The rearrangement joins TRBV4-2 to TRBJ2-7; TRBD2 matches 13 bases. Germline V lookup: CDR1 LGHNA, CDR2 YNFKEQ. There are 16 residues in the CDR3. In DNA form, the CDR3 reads TGTGCCAGCAGCCATACTAGCGGGGGGGAAGCCTACAAGCAATACTTC. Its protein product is CASSHTSGGEAYKQYF.

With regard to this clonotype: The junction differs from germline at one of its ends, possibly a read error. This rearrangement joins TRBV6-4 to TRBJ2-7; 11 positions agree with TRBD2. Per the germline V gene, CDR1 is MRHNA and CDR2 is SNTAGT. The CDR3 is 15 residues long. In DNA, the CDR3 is TGTGTCAGCAGTGACACGACTAGCGGGGTCTACGAGCAGTACTTC. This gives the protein CVSSDTTSGVYEQYF.

DNA for the CDR3: TGTGGAAGCAGCGCCCAACTAGTGGGAGTAACCGGGGAGCTGTTTTTT. Translated, it gives CGSSAQLVGVTGELFF. The chain recombines TRBV5-5 with TRBJ2-2, with D possibly being TRBD2 (5 bases). This CDR3 region has 16 residues. Germline assignment: CDR1 SGHKS and CDR2 YYEKEE (reference sequence). Together with reference TRBV5-5 and TRBJ2-2, the CDR3 gives the full variable domain: DAGVTQSPTHLIKTRGQQVTLRCSPISGHKSVSWYQQVLGQGPQFIFQYYEKEERGRGNFPDRFSARQFPNYSSELNVNALLLGDSALYLCGSSAQLVGVTGELFFGEGSRLTVL.